What follows are 5 T cell receptor beta chains derived from one specimen sequenced in a study of T-cell memory formation after mild COVID-19. TCRdb ran MiXCR on the 5' RACE reads and lists one entry per CDR3 protein. The table has about 180,000 distinct CDR3 sequences, less than 20% seen once; the top ten hold 3% to 4%. Sequencing input: PBMCs or a T cell subset sorted from them (not recorded which). These receptors came from a man between 18 and 29 years old who had mild COVID-19 (a few samples of this study predate the infection). Cell type and time point are not known.

The sample holds a few counts of this clonotype. The chain links TRBV5-1 to TRBJ2-2, with 9 bases identical to TRBD1. Per germline, CDR1 SGHRS and CDR2 YFSETQ. This CDR3 comprises 16 residues. The trim removed 3 bases at V and 5 bases at J, leaving 8 bases unmatched. DNA of the CDR3: TGCGCCAGCAGCTACCTGACAGGGGGATGGACCGGGGAGCTGTTTTTT. Translation gives CASSYLTGGWTGELFF.

This clonotype appeared a few times. The chain combines TRBV7-2 with TRBJ1-5; 7 bases agree with TRBD1. The CDR3 length is 15 residues. Germline-derived CDR1 and CDR2 are SGHTA and FQGNSA. Trimming cost V 2 bases and J 5 bases; bases outside gene matches: 6. The CDR3 DNA is TGTGCCAGCAGCTTATTCGGGGACAGTTATCAGCCCCAGCATTTT. Translated: CASSLFGDSYQPQHF.

This clonotype has more than one count but fewer than ten. This chain uses TRBV5-1 with TRBJ2-3, with 9 nucleotides matching TRBD2. The CDR3 length is 15 residues. Trimming took 4 bases from V and 3 from J; bases not matched to a gene: 6. Germline assignment: CDR1 SGHRS and CDR2 YFSETQ. The CDR3 DNA sequence: TGCGCCAGCAGCGGGAGACTAGCGGAAACAGATACGCAGTATTTT. Translating it yields CASSGRLAETDTQYF. The variable domain in full, with the rest retrieved from reference TRBV5-1 and TRBJ2-3, is KAGVTQTPRYLIKTRGQQVTLSCSPISGHRSVSWYQQTPGQGLQFLFEYFSETQRNKGNFPGRFSGRQFSNSRSEMNVSTLELGDSALYLCASSGRLAETDTQYFGPGTRLTVL.

This clonotype was counted between two and nine times. This chain links TRBV20-1 with TRBJ2-1; TRBD2 agrees at 7 bases. The V segment lost 3 bases and the J segment 0 bases; nucleotides outside the gene matches: 11. Germline V gene sequence: CDR1 DFQATT, CDR2 SNEGSKA (reference sequence). The length of the CDR3 is 17 residues. The CDR3, as DNA: TGCAGTGCTAGCCAACCGAGGGGCGGGAGCTCCTACAATGAGCAGTTCTTC. Translating it yields CSASQPRGGSSYNEQFF.

This clonotype was seen repeatedly, ten times or more. The genes are TRBV24-1 and TRBJ1-5; TRBD1 might be the D (6 bases). Germline loops: CDR1 KGHDR, CDR2 SFDVKD. The CDR3 covers 15 residues. V dropped 2 bases and J dropped 5 bases, with 12 bases sitting between them. In DNA, the CDR3 is TGTGCCACCAGTGATTCTACAGGGTGGGATCAGCCCCAGCATTTT. As protein: CATSDSTGWDQPQHF.